These 31 T cell receptor beta chains share one sample of origin, sequenced in a study of blood T cell repertoires in COVID-19. Clones were read by immunoSEQ multiplex PCR, and TCRdb kept only the in-frame ones, dropping some. The sample lists around 280,000 clones, roughly nine tenths occurring once. The specimen was peripheral blood. These receptors all stem from a woman aged 30 to 39 with COVID-19, enrolled during active disease.

The chain recombines TRBV3-1 (or the pseudogene TRBV3-2) with TRBJ1-2; possibly TRBD1 for D (5 bases). Per germline, CDR1 LGHDT and CDR2 YNNKEL (reference sequence). Trimming left V 1 base short and J 4 bases short, with 13 bases between. The CDR3 runs to 15 residues. In nucleotides, the CDR3 is TGTGCCAGCAGCCAAGCCCGGCGGGGCCCCTATGGCTACACCTTC. Amino acid sequence: CASSQARRGPYGYTF.

In this sample, this clone turned up a few times. The gene calls are TRBV29-1 and TRBJ2-7, with D possibly matching TRBD2 (5 bases). Germline CDR1 reads SQVTM; CDR2 reads ANQGSEA. V gave up 3 bases and J gave up 5 bases, with 11 bases separating them. There are 12 residues in the CDR3. CDR3 loop: CSVDGGGNEQYF. The CDR3 nucleotides are TGCAGCGTTGACGGCGGAGGCAACGAGCAGTACTTC.

This rearrangement joins TRBV7-9 to TRBJ1-1; 7 bases are shared with TRBD1. This CDR3 comprises 15 residues. V trimming: 3 bases; J trimming: 1 base; junction bases outside the gene matches: 5. Per germline, CDR1 SEHNR and CDR2 FQNEAQ (reference sequence). The CDR3 loop reads CASSLGTGANTEAFF. For the CDR3, the DNA is TGTGCCAGCAGCTTGGGCACAGGGGCGAACACTGAAGCTTTCTTT.

The rearrangement links TRBV9 to TRBJ1-2; D is unclear. The CDR3 spans 14 residues. V was clipped by 0 bases and J by 1 base, with 7 bases between them. CDR1 is SGDLS, CDR2 YYNGEE, per germline. This CDR3 reads CASSVGALNYGYTF. The CDR3 DNA sequence: TGTGCCAGCAGCGTAGGGGCACTTAACTATGGCTACACCTTC. Using reference TRBV9 and TRBJ1-2 for the parts outside the CDR3, the full variable domain is DSGVTQTPKHLITATGQRVTLRCSPRSGDLSVYWYQQSLDQGLQFLIQYYNGEERAKGNILERFSAQQFPDLHSELNLSSLELGDSALYFCASSVGALNYGYTFGSGTRLTVV.

The chain employs TRBV5-8 and TRBJ1-5; the D is unclear. In germline, CDR1 is SGHTS, CDR2 YDEGEE. Trimming cost V 0 bases and J 1 base, with 5 bases left between them. This CDR3 has 14 residues. CDR3 amino acids: CASSLAPSNQPQHF. The CDR3, as DNA: TGTGCCAGCAGCTTGGCCCCGAGCAATCAGCCCCAGCATTTT.

The chain couples TRBV5-4 to TRBJ1-3; D gene ambiguous. Germline-derived CDR1 and CDR2 are SGHNT and YYREEE (reference sequence). CDR3 length: 12 residues. Deletions cut 3 bases from V and 5 bases from J, with 6 bases between. CDR3 sequence (DNA): TGTGCCAGCAGCTCTGACAGAAACACCATATATTTT. Its protein product is CASSSDRNTIYF.

This chain connects TRBV5-1 to TRBJ2-2, with 7 bases aligning to TRBD1. The CDR3 loop spans 14 amino acids. Germline trimming cut 4 bases from V and 7 bases from J; bases unmatched to any gene: 7. Germline V lookup: CDR1 SGHRS, CDR2 YFSETQ. CDR3 protein: CASSTGTVDGELFF. The CDR3 DNA reads as TGCGCCAGCAGCACGGGGACAGTGGACGGGGAGCTGTTTTTT.

This clone has just a few counts. CDR3 coding DNA: TGTGCCACCAGCGGGGGGACAGTGAACACCGGGGAGCTGTTTTTT. Protein: CATSGGTVNTGELFF. This chain connects TRBV15 to TRBJ2-2, with D possibly matching TRBD1 (7 bases). V shed 5 bases and J shed 1 base, with 11 bases lying between them. The CDR3 has 15 residues. Looked up from germline, CDR1 is LNHNV and CDR2 is YYDKDF (reference sequence).

This sequence joins TRBV27 and TRBJ1-2; perhaps TRBD1 as D (5 bases). This CDR3 comprises 16 residues. The V gene lost 0 bases and the J gene lost 1 base, with 12 bases spanning the gap. Per germline, CDR1 MNHEY and CDR2 SMNVEV (reference sequence). For the CDR3, the DNA is TGTGCCAGCAGTTTATCGATGGGGGGGATTAACTATGGCTACACCTTC. It is translated as CASSLSMGGINYGYTF.

The rearrangement links TRBV27 to TRBJ1-1; no clear D gene. The CDR3 runs 13 residues. V was shortened by 2 bases and J by 3 bases, with 7 bases between the two germline ends. Germline CDR1 and CDR2: MNHEY and SMNVEV (reference sequence). The CDR3: CASSLVQDTEAFF. The CDR3 DNA follows: TGTGCCAGCAGTTTAGTGCAGGACACTGAAGCTTTCTTT.

The table lists this clone with a few counts. The V and J genes are TRBV7-2 and TRBJ2-1; 8 bases match TRBD1. The CDR3 spans 12 residues. V dropped 5 bases and J dropped 10; count of bases not matched to a gene: 4. The V gene's germline CDR1 is SGHTA and CDR2 FQGNSA. The CDR3 bases are TGTGCCAGCAGCGCGACAGGGGTGGAGCAGTTCTTC. This sequence encodes CASSATGVEQFF.

The rearrangement links TRBV30 to TRBJ2-7, with a tentative D call TRBD1 (5 bases). CDR3 length equals 12 residues. CDR1 is GTSNPN, CDR2 SVGIG, per germline (reference sequence). Trimming left V 2 bases short and J 6 bases short, with 11 bases between. CDR3 nucleotide sequence: TGTGCCTGGAGTTCACAGGTTGGCGAGCAGTACTTC. Amino acids: CAWSSQVGEQYF.

V usage is TRBV6-1 and J usage is TRBJ2-7, with 7 nucleotides matching TRBD2. This CDR3 region has 13 residues. The germline V gene encodes CDR1 MNHNS and CDR2 SASEGT. V gave up 6 bases and J gave up 2 bases; unmatched junction bases: 4. CDR3 residues: CASSRGLAYEQYF. CDR3 DNA: TGTGCCAGCAGCCGTGGACTAGCCTACGAGCAGTACTTC.

The table lists this clone with a count of one. Other nucleotide sequences in the sample specify the same CDR3. This rearrangement joins TRBV19 to TRBJ1-5; the D is unclear. V lost 3 bases, J lost 3 bases, and 9 bases lay in between. Germline-derived CDR1 and CDR2 are LNHDA and SQIVND (reference sequence). The CDR3 is 14 residues long. CDR3 residues: CASSIRDNNQPQHF. The CDR3 DNA sequence: TGTGCCAGTAGTATTCGCGACAACAATCAGCCCCAGCATTTT.

The gene calls are TRBV24-1 and TRBJ2-1; 11 positions agree with TRBD2. J was trimmed by 9 bases and V by 9 bases; bases with no gene match: 6. Germline-derived CDR1 and CDR2 are KGHDR and SFDVKD. The CDR3 loop spans 13 amino acids. CDR3 bases: TGTGCCACCCTTGCTAGCGGGGGGTCTGAGCAGTTCTTC. It translates to CATLASGGSEQFF.

The rearrangement uses TRBV5-4 and TRBJ2-5, with a tentative D call TRBD1 (6 bases). Germline loops: CDR1 SGHNT, CDR2 YYREEE (reference sequence). The CDR3 consists of 14 residues. The V gene lost 4 bases and the J gene lost 0 bases, with 10 bases spanning the gap. The DNA of the CDR3 is TGTGCCAGCAGCCTACAGGGCAACCAAGAGACCCAGTACTTC. The encoded protein is CASSLQGNQETQYF.

This clone has just one count. This chain uses TRBV10-2 with TRBJ2-1; 11 positions agree with TRBD2. Germline assignment: CDR1 WSHSY and CDR2 SAAADI. This CDR3 is 15 amino acids long. V was pared by 3 bases and J by 7 bases, with 5 bases of the junction left unmatched. CDR3 nucleotide sequence: TGCGCCAGCAGTGATGTAGCGGGGGGGCAAAATGAGCAGTTCTTC. This codes for CASSDVAGGQNEQFF.

Only one count was recorded for this clone. This chain links TRBV5-1 with TRBJ1-2; D gene unclear. Between the trimmed V and J ends, which lost 4 bases and 8 bases, there was a span of 15 bases. Germline loops: CDR1 SGHRS, CDR2 YFSETQ. The CDR3 is 13 residues long. Written as DNA, the CDR3 is TGCGCCAGCAGCCCTATAGGCGGGAAGGGCTACACCTTC. Translated: CASSPIGGKGYTF. Full variable domain (outside the CDR3, taken from reference TRBV5-1 and TRBJ1-2): KAGVTQTPRYLIKTRGQQVTLSCSPISGHRSVSWYQQTPGQGLQFLFEYFSETQRNKGNFPGRFSGRQFSNSRSEMNVSTLELGDSALYLCASSPIGGKGYTFGSGTRLTVV.

The chain joins TRBV2 to TRBJ1-5; perhaps TRBD1 as D (5 bases). This CDR3 is 15 amino acids long. The germline V gene has CDR1 SNHLY and CDR2 FYNNEI. V lost 7 bases and J 4 bases, leaving 17 bases between the germline ends. CDR3 in DNA: TGTGCCAGCAAATTAGGACTGGGGGGAAATCAGCCCCAGCATTTT. It codes for CASKLGLGGNQPQHF.

The chain is built from TRBV11-2 and TRBJ2-5, with TRBD1 matching 11 bases. The CDR3 runs 17 residues. V shed 1 base and J 3 bases; nucleotides not matched to a gene: 7. Germline CDR1 and CDR2: SGHAT and FQNNGV. The CDR3 nucleotides read TGTGCCAGCAGCTTAGCGGGACAGGGGGGTTACGAAGAGACCCAGTACTTC. Translation: CASSLAGQGGYEETQYF.

The chain employs TRBV7-9 and TRBJ1-6; D is possibly TRBD1 (5 bases). The V end lost 4 bases, the J end lost 5 bases, and 21 bases lay between the germline ends. Germline lookup yields CDR1 SEHNR and CDR2 FQNEAQ (reference sequence). The CDR3 sequence is 18 residues long. CDR3 DNA sequence: TGTGCCAGCAGCTCTACTGCAGGGCCCCGAACGCATAATTCACCCCTCCACTTT. Its translation: CASSSTAGPRTHNSPLHF.

The chain carries TRBV9 and TRBJ2-5; perhaps TRBD2 as D (5 bases). The CDR3 has 14 amino acids. The germline gives CDR1 SGDLS, CDR2 YYNGEE. Between the trimmed V and J ends, which lost 0 bases and 4 bases, there was a span of 10 bases. The CDR3 loop reads CASSVGPGSETQYF. In DNA form, the CDR3 reads TGTGCCAGCAGCGTAGGGCCGGGGTCAGAGACCCAGTACTTC.

This chain joins TRBV4-1 and TRBJ2-7; 13 nucleotides match TRBD2. The CDR3 length is 22 residues. V shed 5 bases and J 3 bases; nucleotides not matched to a gene: 25. CDR1 and CDR2 (germline): MGHRA, YSYEKL. DNA of the CDR3: TGCGCCAGCAGCTACGGCTCGGTGGCGGGACTAGCGGGGTTTGAGTCGCACTACGAGCAGTACTTC. It translates to CASSYGSVAGLAGFESHYEQYF.

The V gene is TRBV27, the J gene TRBJ2-7, with D unclear. Germline V lookup: CDR1 MNHEY, CDR2 SMNVEV (reference sequence). V dropped 3 bases and J dropped 2 bases, with 8 bases sitting between them. CDR3 length equals 13 residues. The CDR3 sequence: CASSLSQPYEQYF. CDR3 bases: TGTGCCAGCAGTTTGTCACAGCCCTACGAGCAGTACTTC.

The rearrangement joins TRBV12-3 or TRBV12-4 to TRBJ1-5; D possibly corresponds to TRBD1 (6 bases). Trimming left V 6 bases short and J 3 bases short, with 9 bases between. This CDR3 is built from 13 residues. The CDR3 DNA sequence: TGTGCCAGCAGGGGACATTACAATCAGCCCCAGCATTTT. It yields the protein CASRGHYNQPQHF.

The CDR3 nucleotides are TGTGCCAGCAGCCCGGAAGCTTTCTTT. Residues: CASSPEAFF. The rearrangement links TRBV12-3 or TRBV12-4 to TRBJ1-1; D is uncertain. V was clipped by 6 bases and J by 8 bases, with 4 bases between them. The CDR3 is made up of 9 amino acids.

The chain links TRBV2 to TRBJ2-5; TRBD2 matches 13 bases. The CDR3 is made up of 16 amino acids. Looked up from germline, CDR1 is SNHLY and CDR2 is FYNNEI. The J segment lost 5 bases and the V segment lost 4 bases, leaving 7 bases of the junction unmatched. The chain's CDR3 is CASSGGLAGPWETQYF. The DNA of the CDR3 is TGTGCCAGCAGTGGGGGACTAGCGGGGCCGTGGGAGACCCAGTACTTC.

The V call is TRBV18, the J call TRBJ1-3; D may be TRBD1 (5 bases). The ends were cut back, 3 bases at V and 4 bases at J, with 16 bases in the middle. Germline V CDR1 and CDR2: KGHSH, LQKENI. This CDR3 region has 16 residues. The DNA for the CDR3 is TGTGCCAGCTCACCTCTCAGGAGGGACGTCGGAAACACCATATATTTT. Protein product: CASSPLRRDVGNTIYF.

The genes are TRBV28 and TRBJ2-4, with a possible D match to TRBD1 (6 bases). Per the germline V gene, CDR1 is MDHEN and CDR2 is SYDVKM. The V end lost 3 bases, the J end lost 7 bases, and 16 bases lay between the germline ends. There are 15 residues in the CDR3. CDR3 sequence reads: CASSFGSGAGNIQYF. In DNA, the CDR3 is TGTGCCAGCAGTTTCGGGTCAGGGGCGGGCAACATTCAGTACTTC.

This rearrangement joins TRBV28 to TRBJ2-4; 9 bases agree with TRBD2. Trimming took 3 bases from V and 5 from J; bases not matched to a gene: 11. The CDR3 is 17 amino acids. CDR1 and CDR2 (germline): MDHEN, SYDVKM. The CDR3 DNA is TGTGCCAGCAGTTTCGATTTCGCGGGAGGGGGTCAAAACATTCAGTACTTC. This sequence encodes CASSFDFAGGGQNIQYF.

For this clone: Relative to the germline gene, one junction end is altered; a read error may explain this. J is TRBJ2-2 and V is TRBV5-1; a possible D gene is TRBD2 (5 bases). The CDR3 is made up of 18 amino acids. Germline V lookup: CDR1 SGHRS, CDR2 YFSETQ. This CDR3 is CASSLAPGQEAKTGELFF. In DNA form, the CDR3 reads TGCGCCAGCAGCTTGGCCCCCGGGCAGGAGGCGAAAACCGGGGAGCTGTTTTTT.